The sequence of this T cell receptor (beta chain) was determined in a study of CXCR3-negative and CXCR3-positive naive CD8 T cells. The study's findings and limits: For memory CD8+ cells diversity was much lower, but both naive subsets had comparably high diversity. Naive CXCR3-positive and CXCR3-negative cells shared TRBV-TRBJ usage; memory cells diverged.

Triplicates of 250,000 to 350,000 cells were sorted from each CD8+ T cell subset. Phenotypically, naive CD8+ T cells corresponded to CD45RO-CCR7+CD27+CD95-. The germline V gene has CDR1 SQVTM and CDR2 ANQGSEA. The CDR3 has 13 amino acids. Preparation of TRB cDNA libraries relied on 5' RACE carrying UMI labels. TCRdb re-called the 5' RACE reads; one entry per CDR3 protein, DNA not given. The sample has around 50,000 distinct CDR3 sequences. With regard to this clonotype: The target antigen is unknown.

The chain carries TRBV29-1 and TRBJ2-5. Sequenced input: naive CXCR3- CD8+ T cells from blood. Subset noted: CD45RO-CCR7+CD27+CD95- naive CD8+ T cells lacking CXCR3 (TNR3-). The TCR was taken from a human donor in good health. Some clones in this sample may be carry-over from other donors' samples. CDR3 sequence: CSVEEQGWETQYF.